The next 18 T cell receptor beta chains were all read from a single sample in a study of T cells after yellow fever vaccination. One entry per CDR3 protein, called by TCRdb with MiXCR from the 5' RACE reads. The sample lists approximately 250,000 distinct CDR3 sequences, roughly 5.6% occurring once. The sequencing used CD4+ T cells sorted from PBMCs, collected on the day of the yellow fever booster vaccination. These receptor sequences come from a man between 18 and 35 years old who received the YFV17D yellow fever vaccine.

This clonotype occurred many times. The CDR3 sequence: CASSEGGYSNQPQHF. The DNA for the CDR3 is TGTGCCAGCAGTGAAGGAGGGTATAGCAATCAGCCCCAGCATTTT. The chain is built from TRBV6-1 and TRBJ1-5, with D unclear. The length of the CDR3 is 15 residues. Germline lookup yields CDR1 MNHNS and CDR2 SASEGT. Trimming took off 1 base at V and 0 bases at J, with 7 bases between the two ends.

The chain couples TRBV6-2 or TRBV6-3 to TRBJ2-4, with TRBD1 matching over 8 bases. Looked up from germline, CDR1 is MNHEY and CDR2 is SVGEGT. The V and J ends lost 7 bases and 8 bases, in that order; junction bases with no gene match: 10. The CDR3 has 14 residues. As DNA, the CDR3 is TGTGCCAGCAAGCCGGACAGGGTGGGGGACATTCAGTACTTC. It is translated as CASKPDRVGDIQYF.

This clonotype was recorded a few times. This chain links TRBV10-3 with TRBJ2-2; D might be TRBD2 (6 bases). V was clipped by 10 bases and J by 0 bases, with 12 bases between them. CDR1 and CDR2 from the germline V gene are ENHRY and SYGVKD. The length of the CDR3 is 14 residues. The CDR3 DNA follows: TGTGCCACCACCCCGGGGGCGAACACCGGGGAGCTGTTTTTT. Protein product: CATTPGANTGELFF.

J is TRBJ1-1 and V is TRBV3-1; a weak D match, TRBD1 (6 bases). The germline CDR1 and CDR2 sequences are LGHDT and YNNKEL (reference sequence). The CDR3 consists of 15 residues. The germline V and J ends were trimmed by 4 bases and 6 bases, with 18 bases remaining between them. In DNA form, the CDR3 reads TGTGCCAGCAGCCTCGCGGGTTTGGGGGCCGCTGAAGCTTTCTTT. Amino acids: CASSLAGLGAAEAFF.

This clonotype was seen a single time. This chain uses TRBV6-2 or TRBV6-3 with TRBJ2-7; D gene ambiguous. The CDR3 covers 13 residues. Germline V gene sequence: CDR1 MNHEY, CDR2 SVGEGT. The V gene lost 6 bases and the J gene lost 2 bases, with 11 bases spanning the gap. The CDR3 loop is CASSLRPAYEQYV. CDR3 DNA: TGTGCCAGCAGCCTACGACCGGCCTACGAGCAGTACGTC.

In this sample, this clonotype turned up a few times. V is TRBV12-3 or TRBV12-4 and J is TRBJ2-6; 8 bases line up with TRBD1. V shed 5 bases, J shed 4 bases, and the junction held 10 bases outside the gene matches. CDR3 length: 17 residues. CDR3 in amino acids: CASSEGQGASGANVLTF. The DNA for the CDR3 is TGTGCCAGCAGTGAAGGGCAGGGGGCGTCCGGGGCCAACGTCCTGACTTTC.

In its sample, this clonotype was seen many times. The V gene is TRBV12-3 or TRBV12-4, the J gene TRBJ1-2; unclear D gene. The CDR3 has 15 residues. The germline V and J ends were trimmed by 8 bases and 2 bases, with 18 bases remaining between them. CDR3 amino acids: CASSRMVVENYGYTF. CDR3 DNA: TGTGCCAGCTCCCGGATGGTTGTAGAGAACTATGGCTACACCTTC.

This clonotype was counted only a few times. The CDR3 is CSVGQGANEQFF. CDR3 DNA sequence: TGCAGTGTCGGACAGGGGGCGAATGAGCAGTTCTTC. The genes are TRBV20-1 and TRBJ2-1; 11 bases match TRBD1. Germline CDR1 is DFQATT and CDR2 is SNEGSKA (reference sequence). The CDR3 has 12 residues. Trimming removed 7 bases from V and 7 bases from J; junction bases left unmatched: 3.

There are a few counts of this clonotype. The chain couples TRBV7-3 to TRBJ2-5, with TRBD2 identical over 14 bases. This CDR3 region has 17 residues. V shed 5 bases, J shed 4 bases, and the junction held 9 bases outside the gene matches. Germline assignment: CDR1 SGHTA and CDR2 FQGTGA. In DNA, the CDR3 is TGTGCCAGCAGCCCCCGGACTAGCGGGGGGATGAGAGAGACCCAGTACTTC. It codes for CASSPRTSGGMRETQYF. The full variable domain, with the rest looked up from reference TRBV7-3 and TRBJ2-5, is GAGVSQTPSNKVTEKGKYVELRCDPISGHTALYWYRQSLGQGPEFLIYFQGTGAADDSGLPNDRFFAVRPEGSVSTLKIQRTERGDSAVYLCASSPRTSGGMRETQYFGPGTRLLVL.

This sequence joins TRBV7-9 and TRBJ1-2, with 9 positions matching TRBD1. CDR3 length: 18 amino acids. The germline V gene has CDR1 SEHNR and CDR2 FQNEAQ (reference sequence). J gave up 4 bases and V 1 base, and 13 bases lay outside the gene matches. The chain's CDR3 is CASSLGNPAGQGRYGYTF. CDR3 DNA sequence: TGTGCCAGCAGCTTAGGGAACCCAGCGGGACAGGGTCGCTATGGCTACACCTTC.

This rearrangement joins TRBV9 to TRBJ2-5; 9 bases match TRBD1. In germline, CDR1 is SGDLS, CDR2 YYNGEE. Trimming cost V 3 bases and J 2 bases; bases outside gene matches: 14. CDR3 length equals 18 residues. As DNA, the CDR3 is TGTGCCAGCAGCGGCCCCGGGACAGGGCCGTCCCCACAAGAGACCCAGTACTTC. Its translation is CASSGPGTGPSPQETQYF.

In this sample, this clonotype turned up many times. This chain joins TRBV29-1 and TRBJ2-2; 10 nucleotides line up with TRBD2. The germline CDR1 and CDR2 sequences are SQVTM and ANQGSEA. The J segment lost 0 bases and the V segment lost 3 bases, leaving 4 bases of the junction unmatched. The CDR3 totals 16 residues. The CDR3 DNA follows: TGCAGCGTTGAGGGACTAGCGAACGCGAACACCGGGGAGCTGTTTTTT. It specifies CSVEGLANANTGELFF.

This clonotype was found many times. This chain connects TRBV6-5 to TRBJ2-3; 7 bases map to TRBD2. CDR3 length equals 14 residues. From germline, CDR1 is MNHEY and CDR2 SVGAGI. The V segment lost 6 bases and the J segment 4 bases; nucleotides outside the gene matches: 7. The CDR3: CASRSFGGSDTQYF. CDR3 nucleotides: TGTGCCAGCAGGTCTTTCGGGGGGTCAGATACGCAGTATTTT.

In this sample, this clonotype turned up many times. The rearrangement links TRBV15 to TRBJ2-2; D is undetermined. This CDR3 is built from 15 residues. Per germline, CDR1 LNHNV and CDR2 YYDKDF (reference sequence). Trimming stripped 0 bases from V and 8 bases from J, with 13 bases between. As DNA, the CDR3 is TGTGCCACCAGCAGAGATCGCACGGGCGCGGGGGAGCTGTTTTTT. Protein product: CATSRDRTGAGELFF. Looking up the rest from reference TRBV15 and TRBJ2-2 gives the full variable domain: DAMVIQNPRYQVTQFGKPVTLSCSQTLNHNVMYWYQQKSSQAPKLLFHYYDKDFNNEADTPDNFQSRRPNTSFCFLDIRSPGLGDTAMYLCATSRDRTGAGELFFGEGSRLTVL.

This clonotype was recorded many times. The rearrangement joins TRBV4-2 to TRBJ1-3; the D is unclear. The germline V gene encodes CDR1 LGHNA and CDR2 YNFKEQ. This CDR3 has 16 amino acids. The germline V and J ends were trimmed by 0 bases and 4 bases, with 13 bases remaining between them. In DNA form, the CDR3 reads TGTGCCAGCAGCCAAGATGGACCTTATCTGGGAAACACCATATATTTT. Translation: CASSQDGPYLGNTIYF.

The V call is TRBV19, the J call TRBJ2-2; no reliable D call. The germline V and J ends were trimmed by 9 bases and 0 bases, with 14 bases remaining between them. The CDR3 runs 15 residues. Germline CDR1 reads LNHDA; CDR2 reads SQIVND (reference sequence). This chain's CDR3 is CASSRSVPNTGELFF. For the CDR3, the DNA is TGTGCCAGCTCGCGGAGCGTGCCGAACACCGGGGAGCTGTTTTTT.

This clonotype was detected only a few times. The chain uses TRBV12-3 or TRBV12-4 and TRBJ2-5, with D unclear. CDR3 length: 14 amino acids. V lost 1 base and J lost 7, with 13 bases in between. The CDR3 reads CASSLVVDVGTQYF. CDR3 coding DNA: TGTGCCAGCAGTTTAGTGGTTGACGTAGGGACCCAGTACTTC.

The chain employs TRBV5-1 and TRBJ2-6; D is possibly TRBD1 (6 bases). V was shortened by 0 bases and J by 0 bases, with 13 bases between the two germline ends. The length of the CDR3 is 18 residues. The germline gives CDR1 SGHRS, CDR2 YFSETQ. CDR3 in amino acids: CASSLVSGAISGANVLTF. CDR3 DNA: TGCGCCAGCAGCTTGGTTTCAGGGGCCATCTCTGGGGCCAACGTCCTGACTTTC.